This T cell receptor (beta chain) was sequenced during a study of T cells in Graves' hyperthyroidism and ophthalmopathy. RNA transcripts yielded amplified TCR beta CDR3 regions. HTBI primers were used for first-round RT-PCR of the TCR CDR3. Each CDR3 protein is one row after TCRdb ran MiXCR on the multiplex PCR reads. The sample has about 740,000 distinct CDR3 sequences; 14% are singletons. This clonotype was found many times. Its antigen is undetermined. Mismatch with germline at one junction end may stem from a read error. Germline V gene data show CDR1 as DFQATT and CDR2 as SNEGSKA (reference sequence). This CDR3 comprises 13 residues. Findings and caveats of the study: The model anticipated ophthalmopathy a median around six months pre-onset.

Newly diagnosed patients aged 18 to 65 had hyperthyroidism of under 2 months' duration. Patients having uncontrolled infection, another autoimmune disease, pregnancy or lactation were not included. The V and J genes are TRBV20-1 and TRBJ2-7; unclear D gene. The sequence was collected from a woman between 18 and 29 years old with Graves' hyperthyroidism. The sequencing sample was made of blood. CDR3 residues: CSAASNSGYGQYF. The CDR3 DNA reads TGCAGTGCCGCGTCTAATTCTGGGTACGGGCAGTACTTC.